This T cell receptor (beta chain) was identified in a study of cytomegalovirus exposure and HLA in healthy donors. The wider study: Earlier, 150 million to 200 million T cells were analyzed, and 90 million to 140 million unique TCR beta sequences were found among them.

Study-wide points: Immune exposure information available was restricted to CMV serostatus. An Asian-associated ancestry cluster reportedly showed fewer N-insertions than the approximately 670-donor mean in a later analysis.

The PCR had 60 Vbeta and 13 Jbeta primers. Measured with immunoSEQ multiplex PCR; TCRdb has only the in-frame clones, and not every one. The sample carries some 140,000 clones, over 70% recorded once. This clone has a handful of counts. What it binds is unknown. This CDR3 has 16 amino acids. In germline, CDR1 is SGHTA, CDR2 FQGNSA. V lost 5 bases to trimming and J lost 2 bases, with 19 bases between them. The receptor was isolated from a man under 40 in good health and CMV-seropositive. Material for sequencing was PBMCs. The chain links TRBV7-2 to TRBJ2-7; D is unresolved. The chain's CDR3 is CASSPSIGATPYEQYF. For the CDR3, the DNA is TGTGCCAGCAGCCCCTCTATCGGAGCCACCCCCTACGAGCAGTACTTC.